The T cell receptor beta chain under discussion was sequenced for a study of blood T cells in healthy people across ages. Study outcomes and limitations: As age increased, TCR beta diversity per million T cells fell in a roughly linear fashion. The percentage of naive T cells correlated strongly with TCR beta diversity. It was the long-lived donors that had more naive CD4+ cells and higher diversity than aged donors.

This clonotype was seen many times. Its antigen is still unknown. A J-beta primer mix and a sample-barcoded 5' primer were used in a second PCR of roughly 7 to 12 cycles. TCRdb reprocessed the 5' RACE reads with MiXCR, giving one entry per CDR3 protein. Of approximately 790,000 distinct CDR3 sequences detected, around 62% appear once; the ten largest clones hold around 30%. The receptor comes from a man aged 25 to 40 in good health. Sequenced input: blood.

CDR3 coding DNA: TGTGCCACCAGCAGAGATATTTTGGGAGGCAGAGGGACCGGAGAGGGCTACACCTTC. Its translation: CATSRDILGGRGTGEGYTF. The chain has TRBV15 and TRBJ1-2; weak D call: TRBD1 (5 bases). Germline CDR1 is LNHNV and CDR2 is YYDKDF (reference sequence). CDR3 size: 19 residues. Trimming took off 0 bases at V and 8 bases at J, with 28 bases between the two ends.